The present entry profiles one TCR beta chain with its context. The data are from a study of control samples from healthy donors and cancer patients. After removal of 4 bases from V and 0 bases from J, the junction contained 9 bases not matched to a gene. CDR1 and CDR2 from the germline V gene are SGHNT and YYREEE (reference sequence). This CDR3 has 17 residues. The assay was immunoSEQ multiplex PCR, and TCRdb's table has in-frame clones only and misses some. The repertoire has some 79,000 clones, 90% to 95% of them found once; the top ten carry 1.3%. The material sequenced was PBMCs. The receptor comes from a middle-aged woman with lung cancer. The V call is TRBV5-4, the J call TRBJ2-4; 8 nucleotides line up with TRBD1. The CDR3 nucleotides read TGTGCCAGCAGCCCTGGATTACAGGGGGGAGCCAAAAACATTCAGTACTTC. Protein: CASSPGLQGGAKNIQYF.